This TCR beta chain derives from a study of blood T cell repertoires in COVID-19. Study overall: Whether acute or convalescent, the COVID-19 samples came from the United States, Italy and Spain.

Per the original methods: Amplification of reference gene primers provided the estimated nucleated cell counts. Sequencing used immunoSEQ multiplex PCR; TCRdb keeps in-frame clones, though not all of them. V and J calls and clone size follow that table, whereas D and trimming were derived from the DNA. The sample has about 190,000 clones, more than 85% seen once. V was clipped by 2 bases and J by 7 bases, with 12 bases between them. CDR1 and CDR2 from the germline V gene are MDHEN and SYDVKM. The CDR3 is made up of 15 amino acids. Specimen: peripheral blood. The genes are TRBV28 and TRBJ1-6; D is unclear. This sequence originates from a man aged 30 to 39 with acute or convalescent COVID-19. The CDR3 coding sequence is TGTGCCAGCAGTTTAGTCTTTGGCCCCAATTCACCCCTCCACTTT. This gives the protein CASSLVFGPNSPLHF.